The 5 T cell receptor beta chains in this list originate from one sample, sequenced in a study of blood T cell repertoires in COVID-19. Clones were read by immunoSEQ multiplex PCR, and TCRdb kept only the in-frame ones, dropping some. The sample carries under 450,000 clones, over 75% recorded once. Sequencing was carried out using PBMCs or T cells enriched from blood (not recorded which). The receptor source for this set is a man aged 25-40 years who had recovered from COVID-19.

The chain couples TRBV7-9 to TRBJ1-1, with 9 bases fitting TRBD1. The trim removed 5 bases at V and 3 bases at J, leaving 10 bases unmatched. CDR1 SEHNR and CDR2 FQNEAQ come from the germline V gene (reference sequence). The CDR3 has 16 residues. CDR3 protein: CASSTVRTGADTEAFF. CDR3 nucleotides: TGTGCCAGCAGCACAGTAAGGACAGGGGCGGACACTGAAGCTTTCTTT.

This chain joins TRBV6-5 and TRBJ2-2; D might be TRBD2 (6 bases). The V gene's germline CDR1 is MNHEY and CDR2 SVGAGI. This CDR3 is 15 amino acids long. V lost 7 bases and J 5 bases, leaving 17 bases between the germline ends. The CDR3 DNA reads TGTGCCAGCACCGGGACTCTAGGGAGGACCGGGGAGCTGTTTTTT. Its translation is CASTGTLGRTGELFF.

The chain joins TRBV4-3 to TRBJ1-2; D not certain. Germline V gives CDR1 LGHNA, CDR2 YSLEER. V lost 0 bases, J lost 0 bases, and 8 bases lay in between. The length of the CDR3 is 15 residues. The CDR3, as DNA: TGCGCCAGCAGCCAAGAGGTCGGAGCTAACTATGGCTACACCTTC. This encodes CASSQEVGANYGYTF.

The table lists this clone with a count of one. This chain uses TRBV7-9 with TRBJ2-1; D uncertain. The CDR3 is made up of 14 amino acids. V dropped 3 bases and J dropped 6 bases, with 12 bases sitting between them. Germline V CDR1 and CDR2: SEHNR, FQNEAQ (reference sequence). CDR3 sequence (DNA): TGTGCCAGCAGCTTCCCCGGCCGCGGCAATGAGCAGTTCTTC. As protein: CASSFPGRGNEQFF. Full variable domain (outside the CDR3, taken from reference TRBV7-9 and TRBJ2-1): DTGVSQNPRHKITKRGQNVTFRCDPISEHNRLYWYRQTLGQGPEFLTYFQNEAQLEKSRLLSDRFSAERPKGSFSTLEIQRTEQGDSAMYLCASSFPGRGNEQFFGPGTRLTVL.

The V and J genes are TRBV27 and TRBJ2-3; TRBD2 agrees at 10 bases. Losses at the gene ends were 8 bases for V and 1 base for J; bases not matched to a gene: 18. The CDR3 length is 19 residues. CDR1 and CDR2 from the germline V gene are MNHEY and SMNVEV (reference sequence). The CDR3 DNA reads TGTGCCAGCCGCATCCGGACTAGCGGCCATATGGGAGGCACAGATACGCAGTATTTT. Its protein product is CASRIRTSGHMGGTDTQYF.